The 9 T cell receptor beta chains reported below all come from one sample, sequenced in a study of T cells in Graves' hyperthyroidism and ophthalmopathy. It was RNA transcripts that yielded the amplified TCR beta CDR3 regions. HTBI primers were the set used in a first-round RT-PCR of the TCR CDR3. Each CDR3 protein is one row after TCRdb ran MiXCR on the multiplex PCR reads. This table holds about 560,000 distinct CDR3 sequences, 16% found once. The sample comprised blood. These receptors were collected from a woman between 18 and 30 years old with Graves' hyperthyroidism.

This clonotype appeared many times. The chain employs TRBV18 and TRBJ1-1; D is possibly TRBD1 (6 bases). The CDR3 consists of 15 residues. The germline V and J ends were trimmed by 6 bases and 4 bases, with 18 bases remaining between them. Germline CDR1 is KGHSH and CDR2 is LQKENI. CDR3 amino acids: CASSPGGQRGTEAFF. In DNA form, the CDR3 reads TGTGCCAGCTCTCCTGGAGGACAGAGGGGCACTGAAGCTTTCTTT. The variable domain in full, completed from reference TRBV18 and TRBJ1-1, reads NAGVMQNPRHLVRRRGQEARLRCSPMKGHSHVYWYRQLPEEGLKFMVYLQKENIIDESGMPKERFSAEFPKEGPSILRIQQVVRGDSAAYFCASSPGGQRGTEAFFGQGTRLTVV.

This clonotype was counted a few times. The chain recombines TRBV13 with TRBJ2-2; maybe TRBD2 (5 bases). V lost 5 bases and J 5 bases, leaving 18 bases between the germline ends. CDR1 and CDR2 from the germline V gene are PRHDT and FYEKMQ (reference sequence). The CDR3 is 16 amino acids. The CDR3 protein is CASSPYLSGWTGELFF. The CDR3 nucleotides read TGTGCCAGCAGCCCTTACTTGAGCGGCTGGACCGGGGAGCTGTTTTTT.

This clonotype was counted only a few times. The chain links TRBV12-3 or TRBV12-4 to TRBJ1-1; D is undetermined. The CDR3 spans 12 residues. V lost 3 bases and J 7 bases, leaving 9 bases between the germline ends. The chain's CDR3 is CASSFRGYEAFF. CDR3 sequence (DNA): TGTGCCAGCAGTTTTCGAGGATATGAAGCTTTCTTT.

This clonotype was recorded many times. The chain joins TRBV20-1 to TRBJ2-7; possibly TRBD1 for D (6 bases). The CDR3 totals 14 residues. CDR1 DFQATT and CDR2 SNEGSKA come from the germline V gene (reference sequence). The ends were cut back, 3 bases at V and 3 bases at J, with 15 bases in the middle. The CDR3 sequence: CSASRDTGNYEQYF. CDR3 nucleotide sequence: TGCAGTGCTAGTAGGGACACCGGGAACTACGAGCAGTACTTC.

Regarding this clonotype: Being one base from a much bigger clone, this may be a read error. This rearrangement joins TRBV28 to TRBJ2-7; no clear D. Germline CDR1 MDHEN, CDR2 SYDVKM. The CDR3 covers 11 residues. As DNA, the CDR3 is TGTGCCGGCAGTACCCTCTACGAGCAGTACTTC. It yields the protein CAGSTLYEQYF.

This clonotype was seen ten or more times. The rearrangement uses TRBV7-2 and TRBJ2-7, with unresolved D. The germline V gene encodes CDR1 SGHTA and CDR2 FQGNSA. The CDR3 consists of 13 residues. The germline V and J ends were trimmed by 4 bases and 5 bases, with 12 bases remaining between them. In DNA, the CDR3 is TGTGCCAGCAGCTCCCTTTTTTTGGACGAGCAGTACTTC. Amino acids: CASSSLFLDEQYF. The full variable domain, completed using reference TRBV7-2 and TRBJ2-7, is GAGVSQSPSNKVTEKGKDVELRCDPISGHTALYWYRQSLGQGLEFLIYFQGNSAPDKSGLPSDRFSAERTGGSVSTLTIQRTQQEDSAVYLCASSSLFLDEQYFGPGTRLTVT.

This clonotype was found many times. This chain connects TRBV27 to TRBJ1-6; D is undetermined. The CDR3 contains 14 residues. CDR1 is MNHEY, CDR2 SMNVEV, per germline (reference sequence). V was pared by 5 bases and J by 10 bases, with 15 bases between. The CDR3 nucleotides read TGTGCCAGCAGTCCACAAGTTCATGCCTCACCCCTCCACTTT. This gives the protein CASSPQVHASPLHF.

The sample holds a few counts of this clonotype. This chain connects TRBV29-1 to TRBJ2-5, with D possibly matching TRBD2 (7 bases). Germline V gene sequence: CDR1 SQVTM, CDR2 ANQGSEA. Trimming pared 5 bases from V and 5 bases from J, leaving 15 bases between. CDR3 length: 13 amino acids. Written as DNA, the CDR3 is TGCAGCGTTCCGGGACGGGGGGCGGAGACCCAGTACTTC. As protein: CSVPGRGAETQYF.

This clonotype was seen only a few times. The rearrangement links TRBV12-3 or TRBV12-4 to TRBJ1-2, with D maybe TRBD1 (5 bases). The ends were cut back, 2 bases at V and 8 bases at J, with 15 bases in the middle. The CDR3 is 14 residues long. The CDR3 loop reads CASSLPGTQVGYTF. The CDR3 nucleotides are TGTGCCAGCAGTTTACCCGGGACTCAAGTGGGCTACACCTTC.